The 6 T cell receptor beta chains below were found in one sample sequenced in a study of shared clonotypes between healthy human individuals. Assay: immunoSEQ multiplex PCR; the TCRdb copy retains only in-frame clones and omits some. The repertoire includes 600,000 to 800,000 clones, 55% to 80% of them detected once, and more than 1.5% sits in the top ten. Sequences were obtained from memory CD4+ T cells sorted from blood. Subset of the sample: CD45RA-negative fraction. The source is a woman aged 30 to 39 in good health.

The CDR3: CASSPDPSNQPQHF. The CDR3 DNA follows: TGTGCCAGCAGTCCCGACCCTAGCAATCAGCCCCAGCATTTT. This chain connects TRBV28 to TRBJ1-5; D call uncertain. Trimming removed 5 bases at V and 0 bases at J, with 8 bases between. This CDR3 contains 14 residues. From germline, CDR1 is MDHEN and CDR2 SYDVKM.

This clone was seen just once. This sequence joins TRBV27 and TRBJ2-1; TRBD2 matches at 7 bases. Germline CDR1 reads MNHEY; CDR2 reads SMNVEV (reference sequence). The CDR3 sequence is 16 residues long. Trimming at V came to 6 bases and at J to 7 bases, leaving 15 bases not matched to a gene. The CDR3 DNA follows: TGTGCCAGCAGAGAGCCCAGCGGGATTGACCGGAATGAGCAGTTCTTC. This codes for CASREPSGIDRNEQFF.

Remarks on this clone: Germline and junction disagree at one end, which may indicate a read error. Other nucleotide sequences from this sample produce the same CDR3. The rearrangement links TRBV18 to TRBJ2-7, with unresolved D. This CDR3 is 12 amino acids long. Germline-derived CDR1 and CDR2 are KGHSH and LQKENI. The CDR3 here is CASSPETYEQYF. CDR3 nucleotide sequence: TGTGCTAGCTCACCAGAGACCTACGAGCAGTACTTC.

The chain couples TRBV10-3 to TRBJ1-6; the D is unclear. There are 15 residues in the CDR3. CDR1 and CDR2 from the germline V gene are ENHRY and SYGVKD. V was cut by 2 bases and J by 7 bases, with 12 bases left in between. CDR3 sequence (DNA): TGTGCCATCAGTGAGCCGGCAGGAGGGAATTCACCCCTCCACTTT. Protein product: CAISEPAGGNSPLHF.

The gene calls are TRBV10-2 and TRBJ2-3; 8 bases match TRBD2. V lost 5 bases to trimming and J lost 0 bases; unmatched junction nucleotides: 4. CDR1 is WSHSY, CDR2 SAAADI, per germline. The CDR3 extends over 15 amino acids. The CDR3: CASSPGGLSTDTQYF. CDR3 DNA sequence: TGCGCCAGCAGTCCGGGAGGGCTGAGCACAGATACGCAGTATTTT.

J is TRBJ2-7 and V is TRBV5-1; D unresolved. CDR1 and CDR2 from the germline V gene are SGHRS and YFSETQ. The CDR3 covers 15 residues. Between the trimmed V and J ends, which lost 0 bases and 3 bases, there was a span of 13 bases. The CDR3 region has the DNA TGCGCCAGCAGCTTGGTACCCGGCCCGGACTACGAGCAGTACTTC. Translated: CASSLVPGPDYEQYF.